This T cell receptor beta chain was found in a study of blood T cell repertoires in COVID-19. Turning to the study itself: COVID-19 samples collected from the United States, Italy and Spain covered acute and convalescent phases. PBMCs, B-cell-depleted T cells, or T cells provided the cDNA or gDNA that made up the material.

About this clone itself: This sample includes further DNA sequences coding for the same CDR3.

Data came from immunoSEQ multiplex PCR; TCRdb stores just in-frame clones and leaves some out. The data contain 200,000 to 300,000 clones, 88% of them seen just once; the ten biggest clones take up around 1.4%. The CDR3 runs 14 residues. V was trimmed by 0 bases and J by 6 bases, leaving 6 bases between them. Looked up from germline, CDR1 is MNHNY and CDR2 is SVGAGI (reference sequence). The gene calls are TRBV6-6 and TRBJ1-6; D not resolved. This receptor was obtained from an elderly man with acute or convalescent COVID-19. Specimen: peripheral blood. The CDR3 DNA follows: TGTGCCAGCAGTTACTCGTCGTCTAATTCACCCCTCCACTTT. Translation gives CASSYSSSNSPLHF.